The present T cell receptor (beta chain) was sequenced within a study of blood T cell repertoires in COVID-19. Study information: Spain, Italy and the United States supplied samples that represented acute and convalescent COVID-19. T cells, B-cell-depleted T cells, or PBMCs supplied cDNA or gDNA.

Trimming left V 4 bases short and J 1 base short, with 14 bases between. Germline V gene data show CDR1 as LGHDT and CDR2 as YNNKEL (reference sequence). The CDR3 spans 15 residues. In the study's own analysis: Quantification of nucleated cells was approximated via reference gene primer amplification. The table came from immunoSEQ multiplex PCR; TCRdb's copy has only in-frame clones and leaves some out. V and J calls plus clone size are reproduced from that table; the DNA served to infer D and trimming. The repertoire holds about 270,000 clones, with approximately 91% as singletons. The sequence was obtained from a middle-aged man with acute or convalescent COVID-19. V usage is TRBV3-1 (or the pseudogene TRBV3-2) and J usage is TRBJ2-7, with a weak D call TRBD2 (6 bases). Sequencing was done on a sample of peripheral blood. This CDR3 reads CASSPRGGRSYEQYF. DNA for the CDR3: TGTGCCAGCAGCCCCCGGGGAGGCCGGTCCTACGAGCAGTACTTC.